Below, 6 T cell receptor beta chains from the same sample are listed, as sequenced in a study of T cell repertoires in cytomegalovirus infection. Their antigens are not known. TCRdb ran MiXCR on the reads and lists one entry per CDR3 protein. This sample yields roughly 990,000 distinct CDR3 sequences, of which around 31% are seen a single time; over 13% belongs to the top ten. Sequencing used cultured CD8+ T cells from PBMCs, obtained from culture after CMV antigen stimulation. These receptors came from a human donor in good health (CMV status not recorded). Some clones in this sample may be carry-over from other donors' samples.

This clonotype came up many times. J is TRBJ2-7 and V is TRBV12-3 or TRBV12-4, with D perhaps matching TRBD2 (5 bases). Trimming cost V 7 bases and J 5 bases, with 15 bases left between them. This CDR3 spans 13 amino acids. DNA for the CDR3: TGTGCCAGCACTCCGGGATTAGGCCACGAGCAGTACTTC. Amino acid sequence: CASTPGLGHEQYF.

The sample holds a few counts of this clonotype. This chain links TRBV7-9 with TRBJ1-2; the match to TRBD1 covers 7 bases. The CDR3 spans 18 residues. CDR1 and CDR2 from the germline V gene are SEHNR and FQNEAQ (reference sequence). J was trimmed by 4 bases and V by 5 bases; bases with no gene match: 19. CDR3: CASSIKTTGVRSGYGYTF. The CDR3 DNA follows: TGTGCCAGCAGCATAAAAACCACAGGGGTACGGTCGGGCTATGGCTACACCTTC.

The chain joins TRBV4-3 to TRBJ2-7; possible D gene TRBD2, 6 bases. This CDR3 is built from 18 residues. The germline V gene encodes CDR1 LGHNA and CDR2 YSLEER. Trimming pared 2 bases from V and 5 bases from J, leaving 25 bases between. CDR3 loop: CASSQLQRPGLTAHEQYV. The CDR3 nucleotides read TGCGCCAGCAGCCAACTTCAACGGCCGGGACTCACGGCCCACGAGCAGTACGTC.

This clonotype appeared many times. The chain joins TRBV7-9 to TRBJ2-5; 9 bases are shared with TRBD1. Germline V gene sequence: CDR1 SEHNR, CDR2 FQNEAQ (reference sequence). The V gene end was trimmed by 3 bases and the J gene end by 5 bases; junction bases not matched to a gene: 7. CDR3 size: 15 residues. The CDR3 spells CASSFFTGGRETQYF. The CDR3 DNA reads TGTGCCAGCAGCTTCTTTACAGGGGGCCGGGAGACCCAGTACTTC.

This clonotype occurred a few times. The chain links TRBV12-3 or TRBV12-4 to TRBJ2-1; D gene uncertain. V was trimmed by 3 bases and J by 1 base, leaving 7 bases between them. This CDR3 contains 14 residues. CDR3 DNA sequence: TGTGCCAGCAGTTTCAGTCTGTCCTACAATGAGCAGTTCTTC. Its protein is CASSFSLSYNEQFF.

The chain recombines TRBV28 with TRBJ2-7, with 9 positions matching TRBD1. The germline V gene encodes CDR1 MDHEN and CDR2 SYDVKM. Trimming cost V 4 bases and J 9 bases; bases outside gene matches: 10. The CDR3 totals 14 residues. The CDR3 nucleotides are TGTGCCAGCAGTTCCGGGACAGGGAAACGTGGGCAGTACGTC. It is translated as CASSSGTGKRGQYV.